The entry below gives a single TCR beta chain sequence along with its context. Its target is unknown. Libraries were prepared by immunoSEQ multiplex PCR; TCRdb keeps only in-frame clonotypes and omits some of them. The sample consists of fewer than 40,000 clones, around three quarters of them appearing once. The CDR3 sequence is 13 residues long. Germline V gives CDR1 SEHNR, CDR2 FQNEAQ (reference sequence). Trimming took off 1 base at V and 5 bases at J, with 8 bases between the two ends. These data are taken from a study of OX40 agonist ivuxolimab in advanced cancers. Overall study findings and caveats: Partly responding patients at 0.1-3.0 mg/kg showed some of the smallest clonal expansion.

The sample consisted of CD4+ or CD8+ T cells sorted from blood, taken in a trial of the OX40 agonist ivuxolimab. The rearrangement links TRBV7-9 to TRBJ2-5, with unresolved D. The clonotype comes from an adult with an advanced solid tumor such as melanoma, head and neck, liver or kidney cancer. In nucleotides, the CDR3 is TGTGCCAGCAGCTTAGATCCCCGGGAGACCCAGTACTTC. It encodes CASSLDPRETQYF.